Given below is one T cell receptor beta chain in context. This CDR3 spans 13 amino acids. The germline CDR1 and CDR2 sequences are SGHVS and FNYEAQ. The V end was cut by 2 bases, the J end by 4 bases, with 8 bases between. The source of the sample is a study of blood T cell repertoires in COVID-19. Per the study methods: Reference gene primer amplification gave estimated nucleated cell counts. TCRdb's table, derived via immunoSEQ multiplex PCR, lists solely in-frame clones and lacks some. V, J and clone size are taken as reported in that table, and D and trimming were inferred from the DNA itself. The sample includes some 31,000 clones, around 86% of them seen just once.

This sequence originates from a human donor in a cohort sampled during active COVID-19. The donor label of this sample is uncertain. Material: peripheral blood. This chain connects TRBV7-6 to TRBJ2-5, with D uncertain. The CDR3 protein is CASSLFLRETQYF. The CDR3, as DNA: TGTGCCAGCAGCTTATTTCTGCGAGAGACCCAGTACTTC.